The 9 T cell receptor beta chains given below trace back to one sample, sequenced in a study of graft-versus-host responses after intestinal transplantation. These receptors' antigens are unknown. Profiling relied on immunoSEQ multiplex PCR, and the TCRdb table lists in-frame clones only, not all of them. The table has about 81,000 clones, around nine tenths seen once. Sequencing used unstimulated CD4+ T cells sorted from spleen or lymph node cells, obtained before intestinal transplant. Receptors were obtained from a human donor who received an intestinal transplant.

The rearrangement uses TRBV27 and TRBJ2-1; TRBD1 is a possible D gene (5 bases). The CDR3 runs to 15 residues. Deletions cut 2 bases from V and 0 bases from J, with 8 bases between. Germline V gene data show CDR1 as MNHEY and CDR2 as SMNVEV (reference sequence). The CDR3 sequence is CASSLRGRSYNEQFF. The CDR3 region has the DNA TGTGCCAGCAGTTTAAGGGGCCGCTCCTACAATGAGCAGTTCTTC.

This clone came up once. The V and J genes are TRBV5-1 and TRBJ2-7; D is perhaps TRBD2 (5 bases). The CDR3 contains 14 residues. V was pared by 0 bases and J by 6 bases, with 13 bases between. Germline V gene lookup returns CDR1 SGHRS and CDR2 YFSETQ. This CDR3 reads CASSLEATTGEQYF. The CDR3 region has the DNA TGCGCCAGCAGCTTGGAAGCGACTACGGGCGAGCAGTACTTC.

The V call is TRBV19, the J call TRBJ1-1; 9 nucleotides match TRBD1. In germline, CDR1 is LNHDA, CDR2 SQIVND (reference sequence). The CDR3 covers 14 residues. V lost 5 bases to trimming and J lost 1 base; unmatched junction nucleotides: 2. CDR3 residues: CASSSGQGNTEAFF. The CDR3, as DNA: TGTGCCAGTAGTTCGGGACAGGGGAACACTGAAGCTTTCTTT.

The rearrangement links TRBV5-4 to TRBJ2-7; 8 positions agree with TRBD2. This CDR3 spans 14 amino acids. Trimming removed 3 bases from V and 4 bases from J; junction bases left unmatched: 6. CDR1 and CDR2 from the germline V gene are SGHNT and YYREEE (reference sequence). The CDR3 here is CASSSPGLVYEQYF. CDR3 nucleotides: TGTGCCAGCAGCTCTCCGGGACTAGTGTACGAGCAGTACTTC.

V is TRBV7-3 and J is TRBJ2-1, with 10 bases aligning to TRBD2. J was trimmed by 3 bases and V by 1 base; bases with no gene match: 3. Per germline, CDR1 SGHTA and CDR2 FQGTGA. This CDR3 has 16 residues. The DNA of the CDR3 is TGTGCCAGCAGCTTAAAAGTAGCGGGAGGCTACAATGAGCAGTTCTTC. Its translation is CASSLKVAGGYNEQFF. Full variable domain (rest looked up from reference TRBV7-3 and TRBJ2-1): GAGVSQTPSNKVTEKGKYVELRCDPISGHTALYWYRQSLGQGPEFLIYFQGTGAADDSGLPNDRFFAVRPEGSVSTLKIQRTERGDSAVYLCASSLKVAGGYNEQFFGPGTRLTVL.

V usage is TRBV6-5 and J usage is TRBJ1-5; TRBD1 aligns across 7 bases. Germline-derived CDR1 and CDR2 are MNHEY and SVGAGI. CDR3 length: 14 residues. J gave up 1 base and V 6 bases, and 3 bases lay outside the gene matches. The CDR3 DNA follows: TGTGCCAGCAGGCCGGGACAGAGCAATCAGCCCCAGCATTTT. Translation gives CASRPGQSNQPQHF.

Concerning this clone itself: The same CDR3 also results from other DNA sequences found in this sample. This chain joins TRBV28 and TRBJ2-7; D not certain. Germline-derived CDR1 and CDR2 are MDHEN and SYDVKM. The germline V and J ends were trimmed by 5 bases and 1 base, with 6 bases remaining between them. The CDR3 is 12 amino acids. CDR3 in amino acids: CASSSRSYEQYF. CDR3 DNA sequence: TGTGCCAGCAGTAGCCGATCCTACGAGCAGTACTTC.

The chain recombines TRBV6-5 with TRBJ2-1; 8 bases are a match to TRBD2. There are 16 residues in the CDR3. CDR1 and CDR2 from the germline V gene are MNHEY and SVGAGI. With 2 bases clipped from V and 4 bases from J, the junction kept 7 bases outside the gene matches. The CDR3 bases are TGTGCCAGCAGTTACGGCTTAGCGGGGTATTACAATGAGCAGTTCTTC. This sequence encodes CASSYGLAGYYNEQFF.

The chain couples TRBV7-2 to TRBJ2-7; 11 bases are shared with TRBD2. Germline CDR1 and CDR2: SGHTA and FQGNSA. This CDR3 has 13 amino acids. After removal of 6 bases from V and 2 bases from J, the junction contained 0 bases not matched to a gene. The CDR3 DNA sequence: TGTGCCAGCAGGGGACTAGCGGCCTACGAGCAGTACTTC. The encoded protein is CASRGLAAYEQYF.